This passage covers 3 T cell receptor beta chains from one sample sequenced in a study of cytomegalovirus exposure and HLA in healthy donors. Primers for the PCR totalled 60 Vbeta and 13 Jbeta. Libraries were prepared by immunoSEQ multiplex PCR; TCRdb keeps only in-frame clonotypes and omits some of them. The profile shows 150,000 to 200,000 clones, approximately 71% of them singletons. Input material: PBMCs. These receptor sequences come from a woman between 35 and 50 years old in good health and CMV-seropositive.

This sequence joins TRBV19 and TRBJ1-2, with a tentative D call TRBD1 (5 bases). V was clipped by 6 bases and J by 5 bases, with 16 bases between them. The germline CDR1 and CDR2 sequences are LNHDA and SQIVND (reference sequence). The CDR3 is 14 amino acids. The CDR3 DNA follows: TGTGCCAGTAGATTCCCCACAGGAGCTTATGGCTACACCTTC. As protein: CASRFPTGAYGYTF.

This clone showed up just a few times. This rearrangement joins TRBV6-5 to TRBJ1-5; a weak D match, TRBD1 (6 bases). Germline loops: CDR1 MNHEY, CDR2 SVGAGI. There are 15 residues in the CDR3. V was trimmed by 6 bases and J by 1 base, leaving 13 bases between them. CDR3 loop: CASRPTGPSNQPQHF. For the CDR3, the DNA is TGTGCCAGCAGGCCAACAGGGCCCAGCAATCAGCCCCAGCATTTT.

This clone was recorded a few times. The CDR3 region is CAVTQGSSTGELFF. CDR3 nucleotides: TGTGCCGTAACTCAGGGGTCCAGCACCGGGGAGCTGTTTTTT. V is TRBV6-5 and J is TRBJ2-2; the D gene is possibly TRBD1 (6 bases). Germline lookup yields CDR1 MNHEY and CDR2 SVGAGI. V lost 11 bases, J lost 4 bases, and 17 bases lay in between. This CDR3 comprises 14 residues.